Below, 13 T cell receptor beta chains from the same sample are listed, as sequenced in a study of blood T cell repertoires in COVID-19. The table came from immunoSEQ multiplex PCR; TCRdb's copy has only in-frame clones and leaves some out. The sample consists of more than 90,000 clones, roughly 88% of them appearing once. The sample was peripheral blood. Receptor source: a woman aged 70-85 years with acute or convalescent COVID-19.

This chain joins TRBV4-2 and TRBJ2-7, with 7 nucleotides matching TRBD1. Unmatched junction bases numbered 3, after V lost 2 bases and J lost 2 bases. This CDR3 spans 14 amino acids. Germline-derived CDR1 and CDR2 are LGHNA and YNFKEQ. In DNA, the CDR3 is TGTGCCAGCAGCCAACGGACAGGCCCCTACGAGCAGTACTTC. Translated: CASSQRTGPYEQYF.

This chain joins TRBV9 and TRBJ2-7; TRBD1 aligns across 7 bases. Germline loops: CDR1 SGDLS, CDR2 YYNGEE. CDR3 length equals 14 residues. The V segment lost 4 bases and the J segment 0 bases; nucleotides outside the gene matches: 4. In nucleotides, the CDR3 is TGTGCCAGCAGCCCCCGGGACAGCTCCTACGAGCAGTACTTC. It codes for CASSPRDSSYEQYF.

The chain recombines TRBV5-1 with TRBJ2-1; D perhaps matches TRBD2 (6 bases). V lost 2 bases, J lost 3 bases, and 12 bases lay in between. CDR3 length equals 15 residues. Per germline, CDR1 SGHRS and CDR2 YFSETQ. CDR3 region: CASSFGGGGYNEQFF. CDR3 coding DNA: TGCGCCAGCAGCTTTGGGGGAGGTGGCTACAATGAGCAGTTCTTC.

The chain has TRBV5-4 and TRBJ2-1; 9 bases fit TRBD1. This CDR3 has 15 amino acids. Unmatched junction bases numbered 5, after V lost 3 bases and J lost 4 bases. Germline assignment: CDR1 SGHNT and CDR2 YYREEE (reference sequence). The CDR3 is CASSSPGQGYNEQFF. CDR3 nucleotide sequence: TGTGCCAGCAGCTCCCCGGGACAGGGTTACAATGAGCAGTTCTTC.

The V call is TRBV19, the J call TRBJ1-5; 8 bases match TRBD1. CDR1 and CDR2 from the germline V gene are LNHDA and SQIVND (reference sequence). Losses at the gene ends were 6 bases for V and 6 bases for J; bases not matched to a gene: 4. The CDR3 consists of 13 residues. DNA for the CDR3: TGTGCCAGTAGCTTGGACAGGGTTCAGCCCCAGCATTTT. Translation gives CASSLDRVQPQHF.

The V gene is TRBV20-1, the J gene TRBJ2-1; 7 bases are shared with TRBD1. Germline V lookup: CDR1 DFQATT, CDR2 SNEGSKA (reference sequence). J gave up 0 bases and V 3 bases, and 2 bases lay outside the gene matches. The CDR3 is made up of 14 amino acids. CDR3 in amino acids: CSASGDSSYNEQFF. DNA of the CDR3: TGCAGTGCTAGTGGGGACAGCTCCTACAATGAGCAGTTCTTC.

This clone was seen repeatedly, ten times or more. This sequence joins TRBV5-6 and TRBJ1-1; D is unresolved. The V end was cut by 2 bases, the J end by 1 base, with 6 bases between. The CDR3 has 13 residues. Germline V gives CDR1 SGHDT, CDR2 YYEEEE. The CDR3 loop reads CASSFGRNTEAFF. As DNA, the CDR3 is TGTGCCAGCAGCTTCGGGAGGAACACTGAAGCTTTCTTT.

The rearrangement links TRBV6-5 to TRBJ1-1; the match to TRBD1 covers 8 bases. Germline V gene lookup returns CDR1 MNHEY and CDR2 SVGAGI. The CDR3 spans 15 residues. Trimming at V came to 0 bases and at J to 0 bases, leaving 0 bases not matched to a gene. The CDR3 loop is CASSYSGQVNTEAFF. Written as DNA, the CDR3 is TGTGCCAGCAGTTACTCGGGACAGGTGAACACTGAAGCTTTCTTT.

This clone was counted only a few times. The V gene is TRBV6-5, the J gene TRBJ2-1; TRBD1 matches at 8 bases. The CDR3 is 15 residues long. Per germline, CDR1 MNHEY and CDR2 SVGAGI. The junction had 6 bases not matched to a gene; V was cut back by 5 bases and J by 3 bases. For the CDR3, the DNA is TGTGCCAGCAGTACCCGGACAGGGATCTACAATGAGCAGTTCTTC. The encoded protein is CASSTRTGIYNEQFF.

The V gene is TRBV7-3, the J gene TRBJ2-5, with TRBD1 matching over 12 bases. Germline assignment: CDR1 SGHTA and CDR2 FQGTGA. This CDR3 spans 16 amino acids. Trimming removed 0 bases from V and 4 bases from J; junction bases left unmatched: 3. CDR3 nucleotide sequence: TGTGCCAGCAGCTTAACAGGGACAGGGGGCGGAGAGACCCAGTACTTC. It yields the protein CASSLTGTGGGETQYF.

The genes are TRBV10-3 and TRBJ1-2; TRBD1 matches 9 bases. Germline CDR1 is ENHRY and CDR2 is SYGVKD. The V segment lost 1 base and the J segment 3 bases; nucleotides outside the gene matches: 6. The CDR3 covers 16 residues. The CDR3 DNA is TGTGCCATCAGTGAGTTATCGGGACAGGGACACTATGGCTACACCTTC. Protein: CAISELSGQGHYGYTF.

The V and J genes are TRBV20-1 and TRBJ2-1; maybe TRBD1 (5 bases). The germline gives CDR1 DFQATT, CDR2 SNEGSKA (reference sequence). V shed 3 bases and J shed 1 base, with 16 bases lying between them. This CDR3 contains 16 residues. This CDR3 reads CSASSPRRVSYNEQFF. CDR3 nucleotide sequence: TGCAGTGCTAGTTCCCCGCGCAGGGTATCCTACAATGAGCAGTTCTTC.

This clone was counted a single time. This sequence joins TRBV29-1 and TRBJ1-6; D ambiguous. Trimming removed 1 base from V and 2 bases from J, with 15 bases in between. Germline V gene sequence: CDR1 SQVTM, CDR2 ANQGSEA. The CDR3 is 17 amino acids. The CDR3 nucleotides read TGCAGCGTTGAAGTTAGCGGAGGGAAGCCCTATAATTCACCCCTCCACTTT. It codes for CSVEVSGGKPYNSPLHF.